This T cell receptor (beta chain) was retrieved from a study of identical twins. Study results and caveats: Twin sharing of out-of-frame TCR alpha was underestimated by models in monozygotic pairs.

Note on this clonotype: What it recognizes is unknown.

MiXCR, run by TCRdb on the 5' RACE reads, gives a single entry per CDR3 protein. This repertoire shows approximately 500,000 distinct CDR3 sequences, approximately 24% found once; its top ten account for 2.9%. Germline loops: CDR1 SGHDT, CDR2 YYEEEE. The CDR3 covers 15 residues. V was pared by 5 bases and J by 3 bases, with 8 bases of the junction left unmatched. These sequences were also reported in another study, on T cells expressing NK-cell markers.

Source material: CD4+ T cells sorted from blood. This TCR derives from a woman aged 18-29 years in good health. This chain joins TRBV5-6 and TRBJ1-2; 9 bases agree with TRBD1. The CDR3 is CASSHLQGADYGYTF. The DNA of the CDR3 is TGTGCCAGCAGTCACCTACAGGGGGCTGACTATGGCTACACCTTC. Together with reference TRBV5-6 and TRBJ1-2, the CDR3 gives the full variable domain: DAGVTQSPTHLIKTRGQQVTLRCSPKSGHDTVSWYQQALGQGPQFIFQYYEEEERQRGNFPDRFSGHQFPNYSSELNVNALLLGDSALYLCASSHLQGADYGYTFGSGTRLTVV.